These T cell receptor beta chains were read from a single sample in a study. TCRdb independently ran MiXCR on the RT-PCR reads; one entry per CDR3 protein. The sample carries hundreds of thousands of distinct CDR3 sequences, 11% to 15% recorded once. The sample taken for sequencing was memory CD4+ T cells from blood. Every receptor here comes from a female donor in good health, serving as a healthy control. Both conserved end residues are part of each CDR3. Fields, in order: clone size, J gene, D gene, V gene, CDR3 DNA, CDR3 protein. The D gene is left open where the match is weak. Not all rows give a size; the values are once, few, many and, for expanded clones, a class.

>.|TRBJ2-7|.|TRBV10-3
TGTGCTTCGAGGCAGGGGCCCGGGGCCTACGAGCAGTACTTC
CASRQGPGAYEQYF
>few|TRBJ1-1|.|TRBV24-1
TGTGCCACCAGAGCCGGCAGGGGACCAGAAGCTTTCTTT
CATRAGRGPEAFF
>many|TRBJ1-1|TRBD1|TRBV6-5
TGTGCCAGCAGTACAAACAGGGGAGGGGACACTGAAGCTTTCTTT
CASSTNRGGDTEAFF
>many|TRBJ2-3|TRBD1|TRBV10-1
TGCGCCAGCACGGGACAGGGCGTCACAGATACGCAGTATTTT
CASTGQGVTDTQYF
>.|TRBJ1-5|.|TRBV7-2
TGTGCCAGCAGCTTAGAATCCCTACGAGGCAATCAGCCCCAGCATTTT
CASSLESLRGNQPQHF
>few|TRBJ2-3|.|TRBV12-3/TRBV12-4
TGTGCCAGCAGTCCCCCTCGGGGGGCCAGCACAGATACGCAGTATTTT
CASSPPRGASTDTQYF
>few|TRBJ1-5|.|TRBV20-1
TGCAGTGCTAGGGACTCGGGTTTTGGCGGCCAGCCCCAGCATTTT
CSARDSGFGGQPQHF
>.|TRBJ1-1|.|TRBV18
TGTGCCAGCTCACTCGGGACTCCGAAGCGGACTGAAGCTTTCTTT
CASSLGTPKRTEAFF
>few|TRBJ2-3|TRBD2|TRBV24-1
TGTGCCACCAGTGAGAAGCGGGGATCTAGCACAGATACGCAGTATTTT
CATSEKRGSSTDTQYF
>few|TRBJ2-5|.|TRBV6-2/TRBV6-3
TGTGCCAGCAGGACGGGCTTTACGGCCCAGTACTTC
CASRTGFTAQYF
>few|TRBJ2-3|TRBD2|TRBV3-1
TGTGCTGTGGAGCAGCGGGGTACAGATACGCAGTATTTT
CAVEQRGTDTQYF
>many|TRBJ2-1|TRBD1|TRBV20-1
TGCAGTGCTAGAAACGTACAGGGGCACTACAATGAGCAGTTCTTC
CSARNVQGHYNEQFF
>.|TRBJ2-1|TRBD2|TRBV12-3/TRBV12-4
TGTGCCAGCAGTTTTGGTAGCGGGAGAAACAATGAGCAGTTCTTC
CASSFGSGRNNEQFF
>.|TRBJ2-3|.|TRBV5-1
TGCGCCAGCAGCTTGGCCGAGGGGGGGCGCACAGATACGCAGTATTTT
CASSLAEGGRTDTQYF
>.|TRBJ1-5|.|TRBV27
TGTGCCAGCAGTTTTGCCAGGGGACAGCCCCAGCATTTT
CASSFARGQPQHF
>few|TRBJ2-5|TRBD2|TRBV20-1
TGCAGTGCTCAGTTGGCGGGAGGAGGTCCGACCCAGTACTTC
CSAQLAGGGPTQYF
>many|TRBJ2-3|.|TRBV20-1
TGCAGTGCTAGGACAGCGGCAGATACGCAGTATTTT
CSARTAADTQYF
>many|TRBJ1-5|TRBD1|TRBV5-6
TGTGCCAGCAGCTTGTGGGCAACAGGGGATCATCAGCCCCAGCATTTT
CASSLWATGDHQPQHF
>.|TRBJ1-5|.|TRBV27
TGTGCCAGCAGCCAGCTCCCCCACGGAGATAGCAATCAGCCCCAGCATTTT
CASSQLPHGDSNQPQHF
>.|TRBJ1-4|.|TRBV12-3/TRBV12-4
TGTGCCAGCAGTTTATCCCTCATACACCTCCGGGAAAAACTGTTTTTT
CASSLSLIHLREKLFF
>many|TRBJ1-5|.|TRBV12-3/TRBV12-4
TGTGCCAGAAGGGGGGATCAGCCCCAGCATTTT
CARRGDQPQHF
>.|TRBJ2-5|.|TRBV5-8
TGTGCCAGCAGCGCGGGACACGGAGGGGAGACCCAGTACTTC
CASSAGHGGETQYF
>.|TRBJ2-7|TRBD1|TRBV5-1
TGCGCCAGCAGCTTTACCGGGACAGTCGACGAGCAGTACTTC
CASSFTGTVDEQYF
>few|TRBJ2-3|TRBD1|TRBV29-1
TGCAGCGTTCGCACAGTCAGGGGGAGCGTCGCAGATACGCAGTATTTT
CSVRTVRGSVADTQYF
>few|TRBJ1-4|.|TRBV12-3/TRBV12-4
TGTGCCAGCGGTTCGGGGGGCTTCGACGAAAAACTGTTTTTT
CASGSGGFDEKLFF
>many|TRBJ1-5|TRBD1|TRBV20-1
TGCAGTGCTATCGGAGGGACAGGGGATTATCAGCCCCAGCATTTT
CSAIGGTGDYQPQHF
>few|TRBJ1-5|.|TRBV9
TGTGCCAGCAGCGTAGGACCGATTCAGCCCCAGCATTTT
CASSVGPIQPQHF
>many|TRBJ2-7|.|TRBV6-1
TGTGCCAGCAGCTTCAGCGAGCAGTACTTC
CASSFSEQYF
>.|TRBJ1-1|.|TRBV7-9
TGTGCCAGCAGCTTATTCCAGGGAGGCACTGAAGCTTTCTTT
CASSLFQGGTEAFF
>few|TRBJ2-7|.|TRBV6-2/TRBV6-3
TGTGCCAGCAGTTACCGGGACGGAGCCTACGAGCAGTACTTC
CASSYRDGAYEQYF
>few|TRBJ1-2|.|TRBV6-1
TGTGCCAGCAGTGAAATCAGCAGGGGATGGGGCTATGGCTACACCTTC
CASSEISRGWGYGYTF
>.|TRBJ1-2|TRBD1|TRBV27
TGTGCCAGCAGTATAACAGGGGCCTGGGGTGGCTACACCTTC
CASSITGAWGGYTF
>few|TRBJ2-2|.|TRBV20-1
TGCAGTCCAATCCCGCCTAAGAACACCGGGGAGCTGTTTTTT
CSPIPPKNTGELFF
>many|TRBJ2-1|TRBD2|TRBV29-1
TGCAGCGTTGAACTAAGCGGGGGACGGGGCCAGTTCTTC
CSVELSGGRGQFF
>.|TRBJ1-2|.|TRBV28
TGTGCCAGCAGTAAAGGGTTTTATGGCTACACCTTC
CASSKGFYGYTF
>.|TRBJ1-5|.|TRBV6-1
TGTGCCAGCAGTGGCCCGGGCGGCCAGCCCCAGCATTTT
CASSGPGGQPQHF
>many|TRBJ2-2|TRBD2|TRBV5-1
TGCGCCAGCAGCTGGGACACCGGGACTAGTGACACCGGGGAGCTGTTTTTT
CASSWDTGTSDTGELFF
>.|TRBJ2-1|.|TRBV29-1
TGCAGCGTTGTACGGGGGGCGGGATACAATGAGCAGTTCTTC
CSVVRGAGYNEQFF
>many|TRBJ1-2|.|TRBV29-1
TGCAGCGTTGATTTCGGGGGTCCGGCCTATGGCTACACCTTC
CSVDFGGPAYGYTF
>many|TRBJ2-5|.|TRBV7-9
TGTGCCAGCAGCTACCGATTATCCAGGGTCTACCAAGAGACCCAGTACTTC
CASSYRLSRVYQETQYF
>.|TRBJ1-2|.|TRBV5-1
TGCGCCAGCGCTTCCGTCGGGTCTATCTATGGCTACACCTTC
CASASVGSIYGYTF
>.|TRBJ2-3|.|TRBV30
TGTGCCTGGGCCGGGGGATCCACAGATACGCAGTATTTT
CAWAGGSTDTQYF
>once|TRBJ2-2|TRBD1|TRBV7-2
TGTGCCAGCAGCTCTAGGGACAGGGGAAAAACCGGGGAGCTGTTTTTT
CASSSRDRGKTGELFF
>many|TRBJ2-1|.|TRBV7-2
TGTGCCAGCAGCTTATCGGGTGAGCAGTTCTTC
CASSLSGEQFF
>few|TRBJ2-3|TRBD2|TRBV7-2
TGTGCCAGCAGCCAGGGACTAGCGGGAGGTTGGGATACGCAGTATTTT
CASSQGLAGGWDTQYF
>many|TRBJ2-1|TRBD1|TRBV20-1
TGCAGTGCTCACGGACAGGGTAGTAATGAGCAGTTCTTC
CSAHGQGSNEQFF
>many|TRBJ1-4|TRBD1|TRBV11-2
TGTGCCAGCAGCCAGGGACAGGGGTCTGAAAAACTGTTTTTT
CASSQGQGSEKLFF
>many|TRBJ1-6|.|TRBV4-2
TGTGCCAGCAGCCAACCCCACCAGAGACGCGACAATAATTCACCCCTCCACTTT
CASSQPHQRRDNNSPLHF
>many|TRBJ2-1|.|TRBV6-2/TRBV6-3
TGTGCCAGCAGTCCGAGGGGGACCGGGGCATGGGGTTACAATGAGCAGTTCTTC
CASSPRGTGAWGYNEQFF
>few|TRBJ2-5|.|TRBV7-2
TGTGCCAGCAGTTCCTGGACAGCAGAGACCCAGTACTTC
CASSSWTAETQYF
>few|TRBJ2-3|TRBD1|TRBV27
TGTGCCAGCAGTTATAGCAGGGGGAGAGATACGCAGTATTTT
CASSYSRGRDTQYF
>.|TRBJ1-4|.|TRBV15
TGTGCCACCAGCAGAGAACCCACGGGCCTTTATGAAAAACTGTTTTTT
CATSREPTGLYEKLFF
>.|TRBJ1-2|.|TRBV6-2/TRBV6-3
TGTGCCAGCAGTTATGGGTCCTATGGCTACACCTTC
CASSYGSYGYTF
>once|TRBJ1-4|.|TRBV20-1
TGCAGTGCTTACGGAAGCGGGGATGAAAAACTGTTTTTT
CSAYGSGDEKLFF
>few|TRBJ2-7|TRBD2|TRBV9
TGTGCCAGCAGCACCGGACTAGCCGAGAGGAAGCAGTACTTC
CASSTGLAERKQYF